The 6 T cell receptor beta chains reported below all come from one sample, sequenced in a study of blood T cell repertoires in COVID-19 (dated by TCRdb to the early 2020s). Receptor libraries were prepared by the immunoSEQ multiplex PCR assay. TCRdb limited this immuneACCESS table to in-frame rearrangements with V and J called. A share of clones is missing; checked studies link under half to unresolved V genes, and the rest is unexplained. In this sample the table shows some 120,000 clones, about four fifths of which occur a single time. The ten largest clonotypes hold roughly an eighth of the sample. The sample consisted of peripheral blood. Receptors were obtained from a woman aged 25 to 39 who had recovered from COVID-19.

V usage is TRBV28 and J usage is TRBJ1-1; the match to TRBD1 covers 7 bases. V was pared by 4 bases and J by 4 bases, with 12 bases of the junction left unmatched. The V gene's germline CDR1 is MDHEN and CDR2 SYDVKM. The CDR3 covers 16 residues. The CDR3 nucleotides are TGTGCCAGCAGTTGGCGAAGGGGGCGGAGTATCACTGAAGCTTTCTTT. This gives the protein CASSWRRGRSITEAFF.

The chain recombines TRBV4-1 with TRBJ1-6; maybe TRBD1 (6 bases). The V end was cut by 0 bases, the J end by 6 bases, with 18 bases between. Looked up from germline, CDR1 is MGHRA and CDR2 is YSYEKL. CDR3 length: 18 residues. CDR3 nucleotides: TGCGCCAGCAGCCAAGAGGGGGCTTTCGGACAGTTTAATTCACCCCTCCACTTT. Translated, it gives CASSQEGAFGQFNSPLHF.

Here the CDR3 DNA reads TGTGCCAGCAGTGAATCAGCGGGAGTTGGATGGAACACCGGGGAGCTGTTTTTT. It is translated as CASSESAGVGWNTGELFF. The V and J genes are TRBV6-1 and TRBJ2-2; 8 bases match TRBD2. This CDR3 has 18 residues. Germline loops: CDR1 MNHNS, CDR2 SASEGT. Trimming at V came to 2 bases and at J to 1 base, leaving 9 bases not matched to a gene.

The V call is TRBV5-6, the J call TRBJ1-5, with D hard to call. The CDR3 sequence is 15 residues long. V gave up 2 bases and J gave up 1 base, with 10 bases separating them. CDR1 and CDR2 (germline): SGHDT, YYEEEE. CDR3 residues: CASSLFSTSNQPQHF. Here the CDR3 DNA reads TGTGCCAGCAGCTTATTCTCGACAAGCAATCAGCCCCAGCATTTT.

The rearrangement links TRBV25-1 to TRBJ2-7, with D tentatively TRBD1 (7 bases). The CDR3 consists of 14 residues. From germline, CDR1 is MGHDK and CDR2 SYGVNS. V lost 4 bases and J 6 bases, leaving 16 bases between the germline ends. Here the CDR3 reads CASSAPTGRREQYF. DNA of the CDR3: TGTGCCAGCAGTGCCCCGACAGGGAGGCGCGAGCAGTACTTC.

The V call is TRBV11-3, the J call TRBJ2-3; D remains ambiguous. CDR1 and CDR2 (germline): SGHNT, YENEEA. CDR3 size: 15 residues. The germline V and J ends were trimmed by 5 bases and 0 bases, with 12 bases remaining between them. The CDR3 nucleotides are TGTGCCAGCAGCCCCTCGGTTCTTAGCACAGATACGCAGTATTTT. Amino acid sequence: CASSPSVLSTDTQYF.